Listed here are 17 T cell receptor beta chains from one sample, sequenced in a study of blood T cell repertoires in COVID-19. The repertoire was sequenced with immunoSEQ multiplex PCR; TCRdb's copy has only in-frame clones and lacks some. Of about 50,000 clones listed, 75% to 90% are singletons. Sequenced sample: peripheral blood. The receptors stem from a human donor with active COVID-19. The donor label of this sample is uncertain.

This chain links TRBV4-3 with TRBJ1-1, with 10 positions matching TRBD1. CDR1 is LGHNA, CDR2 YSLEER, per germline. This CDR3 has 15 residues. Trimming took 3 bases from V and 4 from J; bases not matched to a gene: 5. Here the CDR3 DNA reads TGCGCCAGCAGCCAGGGACAGGGGTTTGGCACTGAAGCTTTCTTT. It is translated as CASSQGQGFGTEAFF.

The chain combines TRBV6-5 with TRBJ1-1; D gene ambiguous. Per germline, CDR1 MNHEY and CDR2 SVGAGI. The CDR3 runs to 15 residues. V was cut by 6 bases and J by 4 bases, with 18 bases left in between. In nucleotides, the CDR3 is TGTGCCAGCAGACGGATGCTCGACGGCGGCACTGAAGCTTTCTTT. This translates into CASRRMLDGGTEAFF.

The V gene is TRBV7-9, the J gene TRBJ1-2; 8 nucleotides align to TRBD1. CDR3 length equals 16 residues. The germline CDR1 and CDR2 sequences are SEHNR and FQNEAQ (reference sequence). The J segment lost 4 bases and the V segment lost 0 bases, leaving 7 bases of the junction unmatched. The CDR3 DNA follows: TGTGCCAGCAGCTTAGCGGGGACAGGATCAGGCTATGGCTACACCTTC. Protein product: CASSLAGTGSGYGYTF.

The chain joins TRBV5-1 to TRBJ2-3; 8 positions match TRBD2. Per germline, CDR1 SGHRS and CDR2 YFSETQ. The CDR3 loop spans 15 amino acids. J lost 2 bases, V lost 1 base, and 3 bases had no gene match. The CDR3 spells CASSLTSGFTDTQYF. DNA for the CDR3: TGCGCCAGCAGCTTGACTAGCGGATTCACAGATACGCAGTATTTT.

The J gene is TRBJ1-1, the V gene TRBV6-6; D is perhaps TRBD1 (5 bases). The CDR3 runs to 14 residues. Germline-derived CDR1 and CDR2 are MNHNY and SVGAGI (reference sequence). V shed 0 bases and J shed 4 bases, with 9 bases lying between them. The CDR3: CASSYSGASTEAFF. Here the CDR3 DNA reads TGTGCCAGCAGTTACTCTGGGGCGAGCACTGAAGCTTTCTTT.

In DNA form, the CDR3 reads TGTGCCAGCAGCTTAGCGGCGGGGGTAGATACGCAGTATTTT. Protein sequence: CASSLAAGVDTQYF. V and J are TRBV7-3 and TRBJ2-3; TRBD2 agrees at 7 bases. This CDR3 has 14 residues. V was clipped by 2 bases and J by 5 bases; unmatched bases: 4. The germline gives CDR1 SGHTA, CDR2 FQGTGA.

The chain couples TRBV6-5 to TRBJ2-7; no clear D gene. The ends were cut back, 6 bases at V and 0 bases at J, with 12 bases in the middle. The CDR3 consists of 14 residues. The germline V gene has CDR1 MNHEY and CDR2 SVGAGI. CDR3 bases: TGTGCCAGCAGGTCAAGACTGACCTCCTACGAGCAGTACTTC. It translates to CASRSRLTSYEQYF.

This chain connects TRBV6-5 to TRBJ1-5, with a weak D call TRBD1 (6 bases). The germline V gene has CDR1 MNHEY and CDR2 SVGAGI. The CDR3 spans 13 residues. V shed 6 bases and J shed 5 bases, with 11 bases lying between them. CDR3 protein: CASSEGGHQPQHF. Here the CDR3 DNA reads TGTGCCAGCAGCGAGGGGGGGCATCAGCCCCAGCATTTT.

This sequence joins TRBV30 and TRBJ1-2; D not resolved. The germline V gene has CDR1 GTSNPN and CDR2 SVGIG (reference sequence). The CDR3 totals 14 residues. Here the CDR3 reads CARQTPEAPRGYTF. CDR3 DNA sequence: TGTGCGCGGCAAACCCCGGAGGCCCCTCGGGGCTACACCTTC.

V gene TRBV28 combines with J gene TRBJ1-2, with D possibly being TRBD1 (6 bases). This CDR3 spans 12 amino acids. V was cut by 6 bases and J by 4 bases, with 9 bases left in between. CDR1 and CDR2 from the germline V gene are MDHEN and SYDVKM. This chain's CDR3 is CASRPTGYGYTF. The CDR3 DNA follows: TGTGCCAGCAGACCGACAGGCTATGGCTACACCTTC.

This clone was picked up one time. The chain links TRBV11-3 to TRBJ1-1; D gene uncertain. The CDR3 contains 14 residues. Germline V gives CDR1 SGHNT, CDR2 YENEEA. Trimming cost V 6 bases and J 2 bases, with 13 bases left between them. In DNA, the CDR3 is TGTGCCAGCAGTCGCGGGTCAGCTAACACTGAAGCTTTCTTT. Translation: CASSRGSANTEAFF.

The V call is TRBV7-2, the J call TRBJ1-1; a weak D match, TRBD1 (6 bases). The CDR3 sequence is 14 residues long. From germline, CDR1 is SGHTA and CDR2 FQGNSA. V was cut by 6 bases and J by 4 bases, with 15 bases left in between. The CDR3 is CASRRNRAATEAFF. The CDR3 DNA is TGTGCCAGCAGAAGGAACAGGGCGGCCACTGAAGCTTTCTTT.

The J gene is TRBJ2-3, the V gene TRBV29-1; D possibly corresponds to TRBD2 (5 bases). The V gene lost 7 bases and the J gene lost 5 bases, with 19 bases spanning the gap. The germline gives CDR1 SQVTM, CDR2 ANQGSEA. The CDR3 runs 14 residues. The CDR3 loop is CSAETSGGLDTQYF. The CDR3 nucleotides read TGCAGCGCCGAGACGAGCGGTGGATTAGATACGCAGTATTTT.

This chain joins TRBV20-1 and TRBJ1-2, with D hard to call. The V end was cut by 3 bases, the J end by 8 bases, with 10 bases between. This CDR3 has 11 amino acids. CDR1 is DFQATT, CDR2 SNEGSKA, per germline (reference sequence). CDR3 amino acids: CSASRREGYTF. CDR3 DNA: TGCAGTGCTAGTAGGAGGGAGGGCTACACCTTC.

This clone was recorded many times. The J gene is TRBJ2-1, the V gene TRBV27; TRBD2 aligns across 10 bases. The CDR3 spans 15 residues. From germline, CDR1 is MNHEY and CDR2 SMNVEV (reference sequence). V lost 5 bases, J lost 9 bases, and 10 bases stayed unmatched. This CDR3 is CASSISLAGVSEQFF. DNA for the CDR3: TGTGCCAGCAGTATCTCCCTAGCGGGAGTGTCTGAGCAGTTCTTC.

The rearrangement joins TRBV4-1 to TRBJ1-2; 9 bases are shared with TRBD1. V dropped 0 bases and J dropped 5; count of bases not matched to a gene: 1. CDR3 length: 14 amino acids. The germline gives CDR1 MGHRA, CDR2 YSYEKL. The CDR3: CASSQEGQGYGYTF. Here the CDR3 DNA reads TGCGCCAGCAGCCAAGAGGGACAGGGTTATGGCTACACCTTC.

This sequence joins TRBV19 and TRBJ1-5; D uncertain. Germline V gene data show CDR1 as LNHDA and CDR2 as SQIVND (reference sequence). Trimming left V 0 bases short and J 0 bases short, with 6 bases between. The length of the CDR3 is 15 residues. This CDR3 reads CASSIDTYSNQPQHF. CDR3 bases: TGTGCCAGTAGTATAGACACCTATAGCAATCAGCCCCAGCATTTT.